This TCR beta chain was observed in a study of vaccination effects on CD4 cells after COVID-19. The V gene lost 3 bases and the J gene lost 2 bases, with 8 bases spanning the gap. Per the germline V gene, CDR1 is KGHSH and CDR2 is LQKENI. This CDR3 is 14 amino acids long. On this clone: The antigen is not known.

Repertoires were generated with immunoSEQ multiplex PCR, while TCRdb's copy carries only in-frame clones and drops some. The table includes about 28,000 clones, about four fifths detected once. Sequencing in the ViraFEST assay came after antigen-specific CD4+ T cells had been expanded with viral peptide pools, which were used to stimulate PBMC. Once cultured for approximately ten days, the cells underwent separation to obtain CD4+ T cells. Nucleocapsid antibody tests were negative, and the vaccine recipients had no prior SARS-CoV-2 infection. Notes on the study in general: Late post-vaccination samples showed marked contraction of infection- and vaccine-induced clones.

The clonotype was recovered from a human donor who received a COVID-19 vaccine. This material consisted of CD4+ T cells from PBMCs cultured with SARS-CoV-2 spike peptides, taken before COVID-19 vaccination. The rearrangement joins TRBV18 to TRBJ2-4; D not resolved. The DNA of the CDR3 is TGTGCCAGCTCACCTTCCCTTACCAAAAACATTCAGTACTTC. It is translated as CASSPSLTKNIQYF.